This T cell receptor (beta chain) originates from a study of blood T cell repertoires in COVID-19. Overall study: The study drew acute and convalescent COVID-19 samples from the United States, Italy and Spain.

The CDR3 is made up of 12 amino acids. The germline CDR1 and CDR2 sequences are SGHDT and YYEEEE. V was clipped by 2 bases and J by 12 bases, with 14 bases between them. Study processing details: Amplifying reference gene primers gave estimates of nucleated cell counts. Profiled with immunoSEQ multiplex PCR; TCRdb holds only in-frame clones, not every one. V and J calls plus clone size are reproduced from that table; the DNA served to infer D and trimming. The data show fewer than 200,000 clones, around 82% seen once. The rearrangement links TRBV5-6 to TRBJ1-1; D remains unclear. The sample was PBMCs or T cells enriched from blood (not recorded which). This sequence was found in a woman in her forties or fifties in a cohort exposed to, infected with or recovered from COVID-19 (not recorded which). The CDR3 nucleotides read TGTGCCAGCAGCTTTGCGCGCGCGGGAACTTTCTTT. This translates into CASSFARAGTFF. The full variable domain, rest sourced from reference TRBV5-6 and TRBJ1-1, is DAGVTQSPTHLIKTRGQQVTLRCSPKSGHDTVSWYQQALGQGPQFIFQYYEEEERQRGNFPDRFSGHQFPNYSSELNVNALLLGDSALYLCASSFARAGTFFGQGTRLTVV.